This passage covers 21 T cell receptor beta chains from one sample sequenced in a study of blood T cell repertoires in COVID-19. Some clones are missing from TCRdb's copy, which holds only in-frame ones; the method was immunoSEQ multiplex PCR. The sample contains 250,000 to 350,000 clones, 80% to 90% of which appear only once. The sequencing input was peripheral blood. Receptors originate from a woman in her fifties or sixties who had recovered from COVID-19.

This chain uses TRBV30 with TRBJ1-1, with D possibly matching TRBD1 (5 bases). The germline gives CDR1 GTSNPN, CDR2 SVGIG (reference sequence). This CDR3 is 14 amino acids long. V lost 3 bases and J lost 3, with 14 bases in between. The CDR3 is CAWRRRDFDTEAFF. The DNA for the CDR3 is TGTGCCTGGAGACGACGGGACTTCGACACTGAAGCTTTCTTT.

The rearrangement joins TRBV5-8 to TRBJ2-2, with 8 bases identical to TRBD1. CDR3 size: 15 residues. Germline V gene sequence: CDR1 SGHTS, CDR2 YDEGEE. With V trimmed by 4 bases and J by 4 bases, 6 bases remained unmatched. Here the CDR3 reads CASSKDRVFTGELFF. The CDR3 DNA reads TGTGCCAGCAGCAAGGACAGGGTCTTCACCGGGGAGCTGTTTTTT.

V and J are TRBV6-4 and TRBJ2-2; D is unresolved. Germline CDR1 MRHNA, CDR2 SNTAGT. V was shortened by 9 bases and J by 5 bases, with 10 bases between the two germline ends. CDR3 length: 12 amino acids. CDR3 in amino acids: CASGTTTGELFF. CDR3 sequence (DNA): TGTGCCAGTGGAACTACGACCGGGGAGCTGTTTTTT.

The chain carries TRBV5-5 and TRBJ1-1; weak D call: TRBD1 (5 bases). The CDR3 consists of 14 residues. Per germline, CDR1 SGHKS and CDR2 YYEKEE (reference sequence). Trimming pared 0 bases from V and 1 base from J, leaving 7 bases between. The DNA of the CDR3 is TGTGCCAGCAGCTTGGCGGGGGGGAACACTGAAGCTTTCTTT. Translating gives CASSLAGGNTEAFF.

The CDR3 region is CASSGLGGLETQYF. The DNA of the CDR3 is TGTGCCAGCAGCGGACTCGGGGGGTTGGAGACCCAGTACTTC. The chain links TRBV9 to TRBJ2-5, with 7 bases identical to TRBD2. J was trimmed by 5 bases and V by 3 bases; bases with no gene match: 7. The CDR3 totals 14 residues. CDR1 and CDR2 (germline): SGDLS, YYNGEE.

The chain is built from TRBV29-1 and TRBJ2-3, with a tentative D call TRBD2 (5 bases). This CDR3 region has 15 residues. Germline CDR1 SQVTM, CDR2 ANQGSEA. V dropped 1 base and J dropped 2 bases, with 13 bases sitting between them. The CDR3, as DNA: TGCAGCGTTGAAGGCGGGCGAGGATACACAGATACGCAGTATTTT. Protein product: CSVEGGRGYTDTQYF.

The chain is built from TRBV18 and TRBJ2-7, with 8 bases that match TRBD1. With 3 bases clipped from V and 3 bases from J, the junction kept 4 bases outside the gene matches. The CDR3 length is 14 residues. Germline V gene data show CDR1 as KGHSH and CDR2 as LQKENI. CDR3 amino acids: CASSPATGVYEQYF. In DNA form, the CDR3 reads TGTGCCAGCTCACCCGCGACAGGGGTCTACGAGCAGTACTTC.

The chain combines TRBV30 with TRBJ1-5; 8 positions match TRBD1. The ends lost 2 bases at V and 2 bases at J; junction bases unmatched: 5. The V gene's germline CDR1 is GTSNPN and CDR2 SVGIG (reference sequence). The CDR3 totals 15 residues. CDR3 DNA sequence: TGTGCCTGGAGTAAAGAGGGACAGGGCAATCAGCCCCAGCATTTT. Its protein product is CAWSKEGQGNQPQHF.

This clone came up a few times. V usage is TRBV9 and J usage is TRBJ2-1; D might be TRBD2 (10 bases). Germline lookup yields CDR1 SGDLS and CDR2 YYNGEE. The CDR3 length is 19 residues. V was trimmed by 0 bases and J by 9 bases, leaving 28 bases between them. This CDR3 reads CASSVGDRAVLAGASEQFF. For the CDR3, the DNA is TGTGCCAGCAGCGTAGGGGACAGGGCAGTCCTAGCGGGAGCTAGTGAGCAGTTCTTC. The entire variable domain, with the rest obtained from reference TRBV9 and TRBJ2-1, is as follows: DSGVTQTPKHLITATGQRVTLRCSPRSGDLSVYWYQQSLDQGLQFLIQYYNGEERAKGNILERFSAQQFPDLHSELNLSSLELGDSALYFCASSVGDRAVLAGASEQFFGPGTRLTVL.

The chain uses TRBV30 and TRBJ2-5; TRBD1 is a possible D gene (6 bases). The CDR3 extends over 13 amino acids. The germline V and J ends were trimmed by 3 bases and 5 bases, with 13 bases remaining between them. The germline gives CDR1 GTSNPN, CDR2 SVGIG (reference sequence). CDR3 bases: TGTGCCTGGAGCCCTTTCAGGGGTGAGACCCAGTACTTC. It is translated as CAWSPFRGETQYF.

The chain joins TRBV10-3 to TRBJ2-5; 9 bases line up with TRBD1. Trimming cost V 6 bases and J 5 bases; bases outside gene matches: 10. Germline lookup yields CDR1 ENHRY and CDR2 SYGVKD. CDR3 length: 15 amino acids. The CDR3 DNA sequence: TGTGCCATCAGCCCTATGACAGGGGGAGAGGAGACCCAGTACTTC. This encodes CAISPMTGGEETQYF.

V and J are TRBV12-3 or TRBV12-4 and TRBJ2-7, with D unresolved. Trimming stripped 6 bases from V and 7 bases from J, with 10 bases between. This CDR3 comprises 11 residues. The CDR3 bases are TGTGCCAGCAGCGGTAATCGTGAGCAGTACTTC. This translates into CASSGNREQYF.

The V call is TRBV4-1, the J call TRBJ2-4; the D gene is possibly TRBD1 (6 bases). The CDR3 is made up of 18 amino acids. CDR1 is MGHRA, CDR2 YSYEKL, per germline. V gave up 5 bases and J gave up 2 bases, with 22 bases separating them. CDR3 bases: TGCGCCAGCAGCGACCCACAGGGCAGGGTGGGGACCAAAAACATTCAGTACTTC. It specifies CASSDPQGRVGTKNIQYF.

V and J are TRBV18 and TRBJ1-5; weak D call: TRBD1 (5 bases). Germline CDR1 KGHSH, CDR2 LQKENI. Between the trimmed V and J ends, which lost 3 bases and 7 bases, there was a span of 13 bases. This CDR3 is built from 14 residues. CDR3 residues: CASSPQGSKQPQHF. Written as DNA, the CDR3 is TGTGCCAGCTCACCTCAGGGCTCGAAACAGCCCCAGCATTTT.

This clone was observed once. The CDR3 spells CASSLGTNRDTQYF. CDR3 DNA sequence: TGTGCCAGCAGCTTAGGCACGAACAGAGATACGCAGTATTTT. The J gene is TRBJ2-3, the V gene TRBV5-5; no firm D call. The CDR3 is 14 amino acids. The germline gives CDR1 SGHKS, CDR2 YYEKEE (reference sequence). Trimming removed 2 bases at V and 5 bases at J, with 12 bases between.

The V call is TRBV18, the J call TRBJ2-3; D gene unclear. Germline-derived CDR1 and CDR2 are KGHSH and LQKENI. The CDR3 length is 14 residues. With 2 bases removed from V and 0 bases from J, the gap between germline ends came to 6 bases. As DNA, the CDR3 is TGTGCCAGCTCACCAGACTGGAGCACAGATACGCAGTATTTT. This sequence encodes CASSPDWSTDTQYF.

The CDR3 is CASSQGTSGGSYEQFF. CDR3 DNA: TGCGCCAGCAGCCAAGGGACTAGCGGGGGGTCGTATGAGCAGTTCTTC. The rearrangement joins TRBV4-1 to TRBJ2-1; 14 bases line up with TRBD2. The CDR3 totals 16 residues. V trimming: 1 base; J trimming: 8 bases; junction bases outside the gene matches: 4. The germline CDR1 and CDR2 sequences are MGHRA and YSYEKL.

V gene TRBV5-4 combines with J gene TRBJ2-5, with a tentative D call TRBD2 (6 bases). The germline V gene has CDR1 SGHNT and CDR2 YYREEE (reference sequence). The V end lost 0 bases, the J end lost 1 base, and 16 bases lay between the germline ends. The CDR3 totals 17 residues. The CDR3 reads CASSLGLLGGAQETQYF. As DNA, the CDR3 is TGTGCCAGCAGCTTGGGATTGTTGGGCGGGGCCCAAGAGACCCAGTACTTC.

CDR3 region: CSASVSGNEQFF. Here the CDR3 DNA reads TGCAGTGCTAGTGTCAGCGGGAATGAGCAGTTCTTC. V gene TRBV20-1 combines with J gene TRBJ2-1; possible D gene TRBD2, 6 bases. The CDR3 runs to 12 residues. V lost 3 bases and J lost 7, with 10 bases in between. Germline CDR1 DFQATT, CDR2 SNEGSKA (reference sequence).

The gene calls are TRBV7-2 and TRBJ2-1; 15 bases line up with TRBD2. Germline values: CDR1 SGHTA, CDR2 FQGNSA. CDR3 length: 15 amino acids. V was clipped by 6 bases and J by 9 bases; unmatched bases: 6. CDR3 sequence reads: CASRRTSGGAGEQFF. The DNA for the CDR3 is TGTGCCAGCAGGCGGACTAGCGGGGGGGCCGGTGAGCAGTTCTTC.

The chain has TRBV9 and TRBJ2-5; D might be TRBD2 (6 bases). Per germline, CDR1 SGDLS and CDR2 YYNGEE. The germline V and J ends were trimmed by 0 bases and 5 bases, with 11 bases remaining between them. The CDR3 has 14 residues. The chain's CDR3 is CASSVGLGGETQYF. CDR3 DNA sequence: TGTGCCAGCAGCGTAGGACTAGGCGGGGAGACCCAGTACTTC.